Shown below are 27 T cell receptor beta chains from a single sample sequenced in a study of OX40 agonist ivuxolimab in advanced cancers. Repertoires were generated with immunoSEQ multiplex PCR, while TCRdb's copy carries only in-frame clones and drops some. The sample yields around 56,000 clones, roughly 86% seen once. The source material was CD4+ or CD8+ T cells sorted from blood, sampled in a trial of the OX40 agonist ivuxolimab. These TCRs come from an adult with an advanced solid tumor such as melanoma, head and neck, liver or kidney cancer.

DNA for the CDR3: TGTGCCACCACCGGACAGGGGTATGGCTACACCTTC. This sequence encodes CATTGQGYGYTF. V and J are TRBV19 and TRBJ1-2, with 9 positions matching TRBD1. The length of the CDR3 is 12 residues. Losses at the gene ends were 10 bases for V and 5 bases for J; bases not matched to a gene: 5. Per germline, CDR1 LNHDA and CDR2 SQIVND (reference sequence).

This rearrangement joins TRBV6-6 to TRBJ2-4; 9 bases line up with TRBD1. The CDR3 runs to 15 residues. The V gene end was trimmed by 5 bases and the J gene end by 8 bases; junction bases not matched to a gene: 10. CDR1 MNHNY and CDR2 SVGAGI come from the germline V gene (reference sequence). CDR3 sequence reads: CASSPRDRELDIQYF. The CDR3 DNA reads as TGTGCCAGCAGTCCCCGGGACAGGGAACTTGACATTCAGTACTTC.

This clone was seen just once. The chain uses TRBV7-3 and TRBJ2-1, with 10 nucleotides matching TRBD2. The V gene's germline CDR1 is SGHTA and CDR2 FQGTGA. Trimming at V came to 5 bases and at J to 8 bases, leaving 12 bases not matched to a gene. The CDR3 covers 16 residues. The CDR3 loop reads CASSPRGSGGFDEQFF. CDR3 nucleotide sequence: TGTGCCAGCAGCCCCCGTGGTAGCGGGGGGTTTGATGAGCAGTTCTTC.

This clone appeared a few times. The chain uses TRBV7-2 and TRBJ2-2; D uncertain. This CDR3 contains 14 residues. CDR1 is SGHTA and CDR2 is FQGNSA in the germline V gene. V lost 3 bases, J lost 0 bases, and 5 bases lay in between. This chain's CDR3 is CASSFRTNTGELFF. CDR3 in DNA: TGTGCCAGCAGCTTCCGGACGAACACCGGGGAGCTGTTTTTT.

The chain recombines TRBV7-6 with TRBJ2-1; the match to TRBD2 covers 8 bases. Trimming took 2 bases from V and 1 from J; bases not matched to a gene: 10. The CDR3 sequence is 18 residues long. CDR1 is SGHVS and CDR2 is FNYEAQ in the germline V gene. The CDR3 nucleotides read TGTGCCAGCAGCTTACGGAAGGACGGGAGGGAATCCTACAATGAGCAGTTCTTC. The encoded protein is CASSLRKDGRESYNEQFF.

The chain links TRBV7-6 to TRBJ1-4, with D uncertain. This CDR3 comprises 14 residues. The germline CDR1 and CDR2 sequences are SGHVS and FNYEAQ. With 2 bases removed from V and 5 bases from J, the gap between germline ends came to 9 bases. CDR3 loop: CASSLTAANEKLFF. The CDR3 nucleotides are TGTGCCAGCAGCTTAACAGCGGCGAATGAAAAACTGTTTTTT.

V gene TRBV15 combines with J gene TRBJ1-1; no clear D gene. Germline values: CDR1 LNHNV, CDR2 YYDKDF (reference sequence). The CDR3 runs to 14 residues. Trimming shortened V by 5 bases and J by 3 bases, and 13 bases separated the two germline ends. CDR3 protein: CATSVDPGDTEAFF. DNA of the CDR3: TGTGCCACCAGCGTGGATCCTGGGGACACTGAAGCTTTCTTT.

V gene TRBV7-9 combines with J gene TRBJ2-7, with D perhaps being TRBD1 or TRBD2 (5 bases each). The V gene lost 1 base and the J gene lost 2 bases, with 6 bases spanning the gap. From germline, CDR1 is SEHNR and CDR2 FQNEAQ (reference sequence). This CDR3 comprises 13 residues. CDR3 DNA sequence: TGTGCCAGCAGCTTAGTGGGGGCCTACGAGCAGTACGTC. As protein: CASSLVGAYEQYV.

A few counts support this clone. The rearrangement links TRBV19 to TRBJ2-7; 9 bases line up with TRBD1. Looked up from germline, CDR1 is LNHDA and CDR2 is SQIVND (reference sequence). V lost 7 bases to trimming and J lost 5 bases; unmatched junction nucleotides: 9. This CDR3 spans 14 amino acids. DNA of the CDR3: TGTGCCAGTACCCCCGGGACAGGGTACAACGAGCAGTACTTC. This gives the protein CASTPGTGYNEQYF.

V gene TRBV9 combines with J gene TRBJ2-3, with D possibly TRBD2 on 5 matching bases. Looked up from germline, CDR1 is SGDLS and CDR2 is YYNGEE. There are 16 residues in the CDR3. V lost 4 bases and J lost 0, with 15 bases in between. In DNA form, the CDR3 reads TGTGCCAGCAGCTCCACCGGGGTTACGAGCACAGATACGCAGTATTTT. It specifies CASSSTGVTSTDTQYF.

This chain links TRBV7-9 with TRBJ2-7; 8 bases map to TRBD1. The CDR3 is 15 residues long. Looked up from germline, CDR1 is SEHNR and CDR2 is FQNEAQ (reference sequence). The V gene end was trimmed by 4 bases and the J gene end by 3 bases; junction bases not matched to a gene: 8. CDR3 bases: TGTGCCAGCAGCTATGGACAGGGAATCCTCTACGAGCAGTACTTC. This gives the protein CASSYGQGILYEQYF.

In its sample, this clone was seen a few times. The rearrangement uses TRBV11-2 and TRBJ1-2; tentatively, D is TRBD1 (5 bases). Deletions cut 5 bases from V and 5 bases from J, with 6 bases between. Germline CDR1 SGHAT, CDR2 FQNNGV. The CDR3 runs to 11 residues. DNA for the CDR3: TGTGCCAGCAGCGCAGGGTATGGCTACACCTTC. It is translated as CASSAGYGYTF.

The chain uses TRBV6-6 and TRBJ2-1; D gene ambiguous. Germline V gene lookup returns CDR1 MNHNY and CDR2 SVGAGI (reference sequence). CDR3 size: 11 residues. With 5 bases removed from V and 5 bases from J, the gap between germline ends came to 4 bases. CDR3 in amino acids: CASSRDNEQFF. The CDR3 region has the DNA TGTGCCAGCAGTCGTGACAATGAGCAGTTCTTC.

This clone has more than one count but fewer than ten. The chain has TRBV9 and TRBJ2-2; D is possibly TRBD1 (6 bases). The CDR3 covers 16 residues. Per germline, CDR1 SGDLS and CDR2 YYNGEE. Trimming removed 3 bases at V and 2 bases at J, with 14 bases between. CDR3 coding DNA: TGTGCCAGCAGCGATGAACCGGGACAAAACACCGGGGAGCTGTTTTTT. Translated, it gives CASSDEPGQNTGELFF.

The chain carries TRBV6-1 and TRBJ2-2; no reliable D call. The CDR3 runs to 15 residues. The V gene lost 8 bases and the J gene lost 2 bases, with 15 bases spanning the gap. CDR1 is MNHNS and CDR2 is SASEGT in the germline V gene. The CDR3 nucleotides read TGTGCCAGCCTTCCTTGGGCCCCTAACACCGGGGAGCTGTTTTTT. The encoded protein is CASLPWAPNTGELFF.

Of note for this clone: Other DNA sequences in this specimen translate into the identical CDR3. The chain couples TRBV7-9 to TRBJ2-1; D is undetermined. CDR1 and CDR2 (germline): SEHNR, FQNEAQ (reference sequence). V dropped 2 bases and J dropped 6 bases, with 5 bases sitting between them. The CDR3 sequence is 12 residues long. DNA for the CDR3: TGTGCCAGCAGCTTAACTGGCAATGAGCAGTTCTTC. Protein sequence: CASSLTGNEQFF.

The sample holds a few counts of this clone. The chain carries TRBV5-6 and TRBJ1-2; D is perhaps TRBD1 (5 bases). This CDR3 contains 15 residues. V lost 3 bases and J lost 1, with 13 bases in between. Germline V gene data show CDR1 as SGHDT and CDR2 as YYEEEE. The CDR3 loop is CASSWRDLLNYGYTF. The CDR3 nucleotides read TGTGCCAGCAGCTGGAGGGACCTTCTTAACTATGGCTACACCTTC.

The J gene is TRBJ1-3, the V gene TRBV28, with 9 bases that match TRBD1. The CDR3 is made up of 16 amino acids. CDR1 and CDR2 from the germline V gene are MDHEN and SYDVKM. V lost 6 bases, J lost 5 bases, and 11 bases stayed unmatched. CDR3 in amino acids: CASSPTRGQGRNTIYF. As DNA, the CDR3 is TGTGCCAGCAGCCCTACGCGGGGACAGGGAAGAAACACCATATATTTT. Filled out from reference TRBV28 and TRBJ1-3, the complete variable domain reads DVKVTQSSRYLVKRTGEKVFLECVQDMDHENMFWYRQDPGLGLRLIYFSYDVKMKEKGDIPEGYSVSREKKERFSLILESASTNQTSMYLCASSPTRGQGRNTIYFGEGSWLTVV.

This sequence joins TRBV4-3 and TRBJ2-2; 12 bases are shared with TRBD2. V lost 3 bases, J lost 7 bases, and 9 bases stayed unmatched. The CDR3 has 17 residues. CDR1 and CDR2 (germline): LGHNA, YSLEER. The CDR3 sequence: CASSQVLAGGPGGELFF. In nucleotides, the CDR3 is TGCGCCAGCAGCCAGGTCCTAGCGGGAGGGCCAGGCGGGGAGCTGTTTTTT.

With regard to this clone: The junction departs from germline at one end; a sequencing error may be responsible. This sequence joins TRBV19 and TRBJ2-2; 9 positions agree with TRBD1. The CDR3 is made up of 15 amino acids. Per germline, CDR1 LNHDA and CDR2 SQIVND (reference sequence). The CDR3 DNA is TGTGCCAGTAGTTGGGACAGGGAGGGAACCGGGGAACTGTTTTTT. As protein: CASSWDREGTGELFF.

The chain recombines TRBV7-9 with TRBJ2-1; no clear D. CDR1 SEHNR and CDR2 FQNEAQ come from the germline V gene (reference sequence). This CDR3 comprises 14 residues. Between the trimmed V and J ends, which lost 1 base and 9 bases, there was a span of 13 bases. CDR3 residues: CASSLVGSNFEQFF. The CDR3 DNA reads TGTGCCAGCAGCTTAGTGGGCAGTAACTTTGAGCAGTTCTTC. Full variable domain (remainder filled in from reference TRBV7-9 and TRBJ2-1): DTGVSQNPRHKITKRGQNVTFRCDPISEHNRLYWYRQTLGQGPEFLTYFQNEAQLEKSRLLSDRFSAERPKGSFSTLEIQRTEQGDSAMYLCASSLVGSNFEQFFGPGTRLTVL.

This clone has a single count. The chain employs TRBV5-4 and TRBJ2-7; tentative D call: TRBD1 (6 bases). CDR3 length: 15 residues. Germline loops: CDR1 SGHNT, CDR2 YYREEE (reference sequence). V dropped 3 bases and J dropped 2 bases, with 15 bases sitting between them. DNA for the CDR3: TGTGCCAGCAGCTCAATGACAGGCGATCCCTACGAGCAGTACGTC. This codes for CASSSMTGDPYEQYV.

This chain joins TRBV2 and TRBJ1-5; D possibly corresponds to TRBD1 (5 bases). The CDR3 has 16 residues. Germline CDR1 SNHLY, CDR2 FYNNEI. Trimming shortened V by 4 bases and J by 0 bases, and 13 bases separated the two germline ends. CDR3 in amino acids: CASSAGTENSNQPQHF. Written as DNA, the CDR3 is TGTGCCAGCAGTGCCGGGACGGAGAATAGCAATCAGCCCCAGCATTTT.

This chain connects TRBV19 to TRBJ2-3, with TRBD2 matching over 8 bases. This CDR3 comprises 21 residues. Per germline, CDR1 LNHDA and CDR2 SQIVND (reference sequence). V lost 1 base to trimming and J lost 0 bases; unmatched junction nucleotides: 18. As DNA, the CDR3 is TGTGCCAGTAGTATAGGATTTGGATTAGCGGGGATCTTCACTAGCACAGATACGCAGTATTTT. It translates to CASSIGFGLAGIFTSTDTQYF. Drawing the rest from reference TRBV19 and TRBJ2-3, the complete variable domain is DGGITQSPKYLFRKEGQNVTLSCEQNLNHDAMYWYRQDPGQGLRLIYYSQIVNDFQKGDIAEGYSVSREKKESFPLTVTSAQKNPTAFYLCASSIGFGLAGIFTSTDTQYFGPGTRLTVL.

This clone was seen just once. The gene calls are TRBV6-6 and TRBJ1-4, with no clear D. Germline V gene sequence: CDR1 MNHNY, CDR2 SVGAGI (reference sequence). The germline V and J ends were trimmed by 0 bases and 7 bases, with 15 bases remaining between them. This CDR3 has 16 residues. The CDR3 nucleotides read TGTGCCAGCAGTTACTCGACCGTGGGTGTCGGTGAAAAACTGTTTTTT. Its protein product is CASSYSTVGVGEKLFF.

About this clone itself: The germline gene is not matched at one end of the junction; a read error may be the cause. V usage is TRBV6-5 and J usage is TRBJ2-7, with D possibly TRBD2 on 6 matching bases. The V gene's germline CDR1 is MNHEY and CDR2 SVGAGI. This CDR3 spans 13 amino acids. As DNA, the CDR3 is TGTGCCAGCAGTCCGGACGGACTATACGAGAAGTACTTC. This translates into CASSPDGLYEKYF.

The CDR3 is CASSADLAGANVLTF. Here the CDR3 DNA reads TGTGCCAGCAGTGCTGACTTAGCTGGGGCCAACGTCCTGACTTTC. The V and J genes are TRBV6-5 and TRBJ2-6; no firm D call. The CDR3 runs to 15 residues. Trimming stripped 5 bases from V and 2 bases from J, with 10 bases between. Germline V gene sequence: CDR1 MNHEY, CDR2 SVGAGI.